This TCR beta chain was sequenced for a study of shared clonotypes between healthy human individuals. Deep-level settings were used for running the assay. Repertoires were generated with immunoSEQ multiplex PCR, while TCRdb's copy carries only in-frame clones and drops some. The data hold about 960,000 clones, with roughly 72% observed a single time. Negatively enriched CD4+ T cells were divided by CD45RA into naive and memory. This CDR3 region has 14 residues. CDR1 and CDR2 (germline): MNHEY, SVGAGI. The V end lost 10 bases, the J end lost 1 base, and 16 bases lay between the germline ends. This chain joins TRBV6-5 and TRBJ1-1, with D perhaps matching TRBD1 (6 bases). The receptor was isolated from a man aged 18 to 35 in good health. The sequenced material came from memory CD4+ T cells sorted from blood. The subset: CD45RA-negative fraction. The CDR3 nucleotides are TGTGCCACCTCGCTCGGGGGCTCGAACACTGAAGCTTTCTTT. The encoded protein is CATSLGGSNTEAFF.